This T cell receptor (beta chain) was identified in a study of breast tumors, draining lymph nodes, adjacent tissues. Axillary draining lymph nodes of breast cancer patients supplied the node samples. The CDR3 consists of 17 residues. V lost 0 bases and J lost 0; bases outside the gene matches: 8. CDR1 is SGDLS and CDR2 is YYNGEE in the germline V gene. Whole-study results and caveats: Compared with basal-like, luminal-like tumors shared significantly more repertoire with nontumor tissue. Tumor TCR diversity was below lymph nodes but above nontumor tissue.

Ten or more counts support this clonotype. Antigen: not known. TCRdb re-called the multiplex PCR reads with MiXCR, one entry per CDR3 protein. This sample has some 120,000 distinct CDR3 sequences, with around 20% found just once. The sequenced material came from axillary lymph node tissue. The TCR was taken from a female donor with breast cancer. Some clones in this sample may be carry-over from other donors' samples. The chain recombines TRBV9 with TRBJ1-2, with 7 bases matching TRBD1. For the CDR3, the DNA is TGTGCCAGCAGCGTAGAGGGGGCTCCGCTGACTAACTATGGCTACACCTTC. It specifies CASSVEGAPLTNYGYTF.